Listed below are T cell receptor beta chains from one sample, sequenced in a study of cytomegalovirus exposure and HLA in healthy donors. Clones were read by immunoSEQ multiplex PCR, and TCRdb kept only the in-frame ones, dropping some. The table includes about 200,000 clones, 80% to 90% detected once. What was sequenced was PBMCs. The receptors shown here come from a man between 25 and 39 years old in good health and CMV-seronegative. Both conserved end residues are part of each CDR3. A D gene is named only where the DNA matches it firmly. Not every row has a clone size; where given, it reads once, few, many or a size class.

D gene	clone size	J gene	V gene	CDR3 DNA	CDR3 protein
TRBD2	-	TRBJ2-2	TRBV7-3	TGTGCCAGCAGTCTAAGCGGACTAGCGGGGGGGCCGGGAACCGGGGAGCTGTTTTTT	CASSLSGLAGGPGTGELFF
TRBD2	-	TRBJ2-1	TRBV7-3	TGTGCCAGCAGCCAACGGGGGGACGAGCAGTTCTTC	CASSQRGDEQFF
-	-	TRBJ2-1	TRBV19	TGTGCCAGCGCTAAATACGGCTCCTACAATGAGCAGTTCTTC	CASAKYGSYNEQFF
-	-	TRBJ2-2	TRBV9	TGTGCCAGCAGCGTATTGCAGGGCGGGGCCGGGGAGCTGTTTTTT	CASSVLQGGAGELFF
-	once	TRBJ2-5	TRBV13	TGTGCCAGCAGCTTCTACTTAGAGACCCAGTACTTC	CASSFYLETQYF
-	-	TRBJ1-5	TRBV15	TGTGCCACCAGCAGAGGTTTTGTGTGGGAGGGCAATCAGCCCCAGCATTTT	CATSRGFVWEGNQPQHF
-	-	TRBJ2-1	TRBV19	TGTGCCAGTACCGCACAGGGCCCCACGGGTGAGCAGTTCTTC	CASTAQGPTGEQFF
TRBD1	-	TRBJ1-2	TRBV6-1	TGTGCCAGCAGTGTTGAGGCAGGGGGTAACTATGGCTACACCTTC	CASSVEAGGNYGYTF
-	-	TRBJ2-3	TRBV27	TGTGCCAGCAGTTTAAGGTCGGGAAGCACAGATACGCAGTATTTT	CASSLRSGSTDTQYF
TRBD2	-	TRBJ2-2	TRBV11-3	TGTGCCAGCAGCTCGACTAGCGGGGGGACATACACCGGGGAGCTGTTTTTT	CASSSTSGGTYTGELFF
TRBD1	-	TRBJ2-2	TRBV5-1	TGCGCCAGCAGTCGGACAGGGGGCGCGTTCGGGGAGCTGTTTTTT	CASSRTGGAFGELFF
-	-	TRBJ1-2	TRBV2	TGTGCCAGCAGTGAACGGATTCGGGGAGTCTGCACCTTC	CASSERIRGVCTF
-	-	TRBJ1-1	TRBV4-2	TGTGCCAGCAGTCTCGGGGGGGTCGAGGCTTTCTTT	CASSLGGVEAFF
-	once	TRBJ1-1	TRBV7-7	TGTGCTAGCTCCCCAGGGACGGGGGGTGAAGCTTTCTTT	CASSPGTGGEAFF
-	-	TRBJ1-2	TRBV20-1	TGCAGTGCGGAGGTCGTTTATGGCTACACCTTC	CSAEVVYGYTF
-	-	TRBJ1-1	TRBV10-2	TGCGCCAGCAGCTTGCAGGGATTCGGCCCCTTGAGGACTGAAGCTTTCTTT	CASSLQGFGPLRTEAFF
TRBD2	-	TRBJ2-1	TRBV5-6	TGTGCCAGCAGCTGGACTAGCGGGGACGGCGAAGAGCAGTTCTTC	CASSWTSGDGEEQFF
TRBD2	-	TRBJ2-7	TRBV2	TGTGCCAGCAGTGAACAACTAGCGGGGATTCACGAGCAGTACTTC	CASSEQLAGIHEQYF
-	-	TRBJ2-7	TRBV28	TGTGCCAGCAGTCCTCTCGCGGGCTCCTACGAGCAGTACTTC	CASSPLAGSYEQYF
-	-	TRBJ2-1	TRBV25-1	TGTGCCAGCAGTGGCCGGGACACCTTTTGTTGTGATGAGCAGTTCTTC	CASSGRDTFCCDEQFF
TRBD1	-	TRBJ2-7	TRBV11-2	TGTGCCAGCAGCTTAGGAGGGGACAGCGGCTACGAGCAGTACTTC	CASSLGGDSGYEQYF
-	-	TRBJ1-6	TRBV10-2	TGCGCCAGCACAGAGCAGGGTGCCAGATCACCCCTCCACTTT	CASTEQGARSPLHF
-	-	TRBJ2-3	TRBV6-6	TGTGCCAGCAGTCCTACAGGGCTTAATACGCAGTATTTT	CASSPTGLNTQYF
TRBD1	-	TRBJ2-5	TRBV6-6	TGTGCCAGCAGCCAGGGGGCATCGGAGACCCAGTACTTC	CASSQGASETQYF
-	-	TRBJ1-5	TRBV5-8	TGTGCCAGCAGCTTGGAGTGGGGCGGCAATCAGCCCCAGCATTTT	CASSLEWGGNQPQHF
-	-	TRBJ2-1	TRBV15	TGTGCCACCAGCAGAGAGGGGGGCTACAATGAGCAGTTCTTC	CATSREGGYNEQFF
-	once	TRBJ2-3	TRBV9	TGTGCCAGCAGCGTAGACTGGACAGATACGCAGTATTTT	CASSVDWTDTQYF
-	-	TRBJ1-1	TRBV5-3	TGTGCCAGAAGCTTGAACGGGAACACTGAAGCTTTCTTT	CARSLNGNTEAFF
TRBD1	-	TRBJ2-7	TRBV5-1	TGCGCCAGCAGCTTGGGGGACAGGACCCGTTCCTTCGAGCAGTACTTC	CASSLGDRTRSFEQYF
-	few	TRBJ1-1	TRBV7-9	TGTGCCAGCCGGACCGACAGATCGAACACTGAAGCTTTCTTT	CASRTDRSNTEAFF
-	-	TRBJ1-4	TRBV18	TGTGCCAGCTCACCCTTAGGAGGACAGCAAAATGAAAAACTGTTTTTT	CASSPLGGQQNEKLFF
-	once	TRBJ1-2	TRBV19	TGTGCCACTAAAACCGGGGGCTATGGCTACACCTTC	CATKTGGYGYTF
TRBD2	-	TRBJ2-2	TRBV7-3	TGTGCCAGCAGCTTAAACCCAGGACTAGCGGGGGGCCGCCGGGAGCTGTTTTTT	CASSLNPGLAGGRRELFF
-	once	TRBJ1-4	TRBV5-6	TGTGCCAGCAGCTTGTTGGGACAAGCTAATGAAAAACTGTTTTTT	CASSLLGQANEKLFF
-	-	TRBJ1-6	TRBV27	TGTGCCAGCAGCCGACAGATAGAGGATAATTCACCCCTCCACTTT	CASSRQIEDNSPLHF
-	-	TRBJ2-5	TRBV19	TGTGCCAGTAGTCCCGGAGAGACCCAGTACTTC	CASSPGETQYF
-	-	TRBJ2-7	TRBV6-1	TGTGCCAGCAGTGAGTGGAGGACAGCCTACGAGCAGTACTTC	CASSEWRTAYEQYF
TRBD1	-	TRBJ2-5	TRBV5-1	TGCGCCAGCAGCTTGGAGGGGGCGGAGACCCAGTACTTC	CASSLEGAETQYF
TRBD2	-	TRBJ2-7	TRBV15	TGTGCCACAACCACGGGCCGGGGGGGATCCTACGAGCAGTACTTC	CATTTGRGGSYEQYF
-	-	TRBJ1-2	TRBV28	TGTGCCAGCAGTTTATTGGACGGCGGGTTTTCGGGCTACACCTTC	CASSLLDGGFSGYTF
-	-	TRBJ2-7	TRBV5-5	TGTGCCAGCAGCTTGGCAGACTACGAGCAGTACTTC	CASSLADYEQYF
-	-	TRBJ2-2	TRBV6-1	TGTGCCAGCAGACCCTCCTATAGCGGGGAGCTGTTTTTT	CASRPSYSGELFF
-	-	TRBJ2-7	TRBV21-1	TGTGCCAGCAGCAAAAGGGTACGGGAAGACACATACTACGAGCAGTACTTC	CASSKRVREDTYYEQYF
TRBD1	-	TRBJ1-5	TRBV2	TGTGCCAGCAGAATTAGGACAGGCGCTTATAGCAATCAGCCCCAGCATTTT	CASRIRTGAYSNQPQHF
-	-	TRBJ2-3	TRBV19	TGTGCCAGTAGTCCCCGACAGTCCCAAGATACGCAGTATTTT	CASSPRQSQDTQYF
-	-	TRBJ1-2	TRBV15	TGTGCCACCAGTTCCTACTTAAACTATGGCTACACCTTC	CATSSYLNYGYTF